The text below deals with one T cell receptor (beta chain). Its antigen is unidentified. V lost 0 bases and J 2 bases, leaving 9 bases between the germline ends. CDR3 length: 15 residues. Germline CDR1 SGDLS, CDR2 YYNGEE. This record belongs to a study of brain T cells in children with intractable seizures. Whole-study findings and limits: HCMV serostatus was not known, and viral specificity came from CDR3 similarity only.

The table came from immunoSEQ multiplex PCR; TCRdb's copy has only in-frame clones and leaves some out. The table has hundreds of thousands of clones, more than 85% seen once; the top ten hold about 6%. The time point denotes: blood from clinic visit 5 months post-surgery; TSC patient then seizure free. The sequenced cases were selected for having the highest brain T cell transcript signatures. At least one anti-epileptic drug was given before surgery. The source material was peripheral blood, sampled roughly 5 months after surgery. The chain has TRBV9 and TRBJ1-3, with D uncertain. The sequence was collected from a boy younger than two with tuberous sclerosis and intractable seizures. For the CDR3, the DNA is TGTGCCAGCAGCGTAGAGGCAGAACCTGGAAACACCATATATTTT. Residues: CASSVEAEPGNTIYF.